This is a list of T cell receptor beta chains from one sample in a study of T cell responses to AZD1222 COVID-19 vaccine. Clones were sequenced by immunoSEQ multiplex PCR, and TCRdb holds only the in-frame ones, with some missing. The data contain 150,000 to 200,000 clones, over 80% of them singletons. The sample consisted of peripheral blood, taken on day 0 of AZD1222 vaccination. These TCRs come from an adult in good health. The conserved cysteine and the conserved F or W are not part of the CDR3 here. Each record gives: V gene, CDR3 protein.

V gene: TRBV5-1; CDR3 protein: ASSLSTGPSSGANVLT
V gene: TRBV9; CDR3 protein: ASSVDPLPDTGELF
V gene: TRBV30; CDR3 protein: AWSSPWTGGVYEQY
V gene: TRBV29-1; CDR3 protein: SGGEGETQY
V gene: TRBV11-3; CDR3 protein: ASSFSPWSSLGNEQF
V gene: TRBV19; CDR3 protein: ASSMFWGIKEKLF
V gene: TRBV18; CDR3 protein: ASSPPQEKKLF
V gene: TRBV20-1; CDR3 protein: SASPIAPGQGNGGLF
V gene: TRBV5-1; CDR3 protein: ASSLTGFVDTYSGYT
V gene: TRBV19; CDR3 protein: ASSWRGPPNYGYT
V gene: TRBV11-2; CDR3 protein: ASSLSQSYEQY
V gene: TRBV6-1; CDR3 protein: ASSDPGLNTEAF
V gene: TRBV30; CDR3 protein: AKHDRGPFNEQF
V gene: TRBV2; CDR3 protein: ASRGSEISGYT
V gene: TRBV7-2; CDR3 protein: ASSLNGFSSGSGQY
V gene: TRBV15; CDR3 protein: ATSRRWGLAGQETQY
V gene: TRBV5-1; CDR3 protein: ASSLEASGPVGTGELF
V gene: TRBV11-2; CDR3 protein: ASSPGTPLVGDTQY
V gene: TRBV3-1/TRBV3-2; CDR3 protein: ASSQVSGTYNSPLH